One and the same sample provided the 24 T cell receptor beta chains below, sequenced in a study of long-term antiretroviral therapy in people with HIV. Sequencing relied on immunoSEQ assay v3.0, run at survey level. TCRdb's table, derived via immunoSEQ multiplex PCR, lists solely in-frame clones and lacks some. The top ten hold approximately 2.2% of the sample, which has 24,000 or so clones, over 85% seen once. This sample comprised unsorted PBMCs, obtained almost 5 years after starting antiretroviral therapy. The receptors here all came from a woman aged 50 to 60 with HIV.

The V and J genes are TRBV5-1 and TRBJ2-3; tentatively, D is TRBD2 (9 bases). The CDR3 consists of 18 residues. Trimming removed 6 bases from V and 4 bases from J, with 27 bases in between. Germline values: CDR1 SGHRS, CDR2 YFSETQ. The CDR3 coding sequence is TGCGCCAGCAATGGACAGGGTCTGGCGGGAGGGCTCCCAGATACGCAGTATTTT. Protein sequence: CASNGQGLAGGLPDTQYF.

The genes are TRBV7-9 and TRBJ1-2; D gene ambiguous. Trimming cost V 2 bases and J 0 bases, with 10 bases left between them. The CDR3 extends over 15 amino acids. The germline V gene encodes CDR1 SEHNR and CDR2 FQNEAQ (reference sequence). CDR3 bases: TGTGCCAGCAGCTTACGTGTTGGCACTAACTATGGCTACACCTTC. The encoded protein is CASSLRVGTNYGYTF.

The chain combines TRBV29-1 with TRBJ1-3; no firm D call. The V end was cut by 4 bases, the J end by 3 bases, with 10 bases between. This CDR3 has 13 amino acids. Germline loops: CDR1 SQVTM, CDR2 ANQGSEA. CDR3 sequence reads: CSVGDGRGNTIYF. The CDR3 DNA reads TGCAGCGTTGGAGACGGTCGTGGAAACACCATATATTTT. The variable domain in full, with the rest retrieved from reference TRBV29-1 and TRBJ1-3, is SAVISQKPSRDICQRGTSLTIQCQVDSQVTMMFWYRQQPGQSLTLIATANQGSEATYESGFVIDKFPISRPNLTFSTLTVSNMSPEDSSIYLCSVGDGRGNTIYFGEGSWLTVV.

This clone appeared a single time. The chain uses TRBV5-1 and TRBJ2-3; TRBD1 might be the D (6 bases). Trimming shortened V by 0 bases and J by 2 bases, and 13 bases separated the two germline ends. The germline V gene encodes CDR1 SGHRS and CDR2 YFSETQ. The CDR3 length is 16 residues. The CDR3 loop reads CASSLGGQGPTDTQYF. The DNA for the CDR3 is TGCGCCAGCAGCTTGGGGGGCCAGGGGCCCACAGATACGCAGTATTTT. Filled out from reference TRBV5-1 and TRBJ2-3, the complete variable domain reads KAGVTQTPRYLIKTRGQQVTLSCSPISGHRSVSWYQQTPGQGLQFLFEYFSETQRNKGNFPGRFSGRQFSNSRSEMNVSTLELGDSALYLCASSLGGQGPTDTQYFGPGTRLTVL.

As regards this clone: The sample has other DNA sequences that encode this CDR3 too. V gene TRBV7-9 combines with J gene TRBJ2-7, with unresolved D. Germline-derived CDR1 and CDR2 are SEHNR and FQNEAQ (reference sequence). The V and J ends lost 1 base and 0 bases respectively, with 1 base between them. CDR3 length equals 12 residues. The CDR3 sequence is CASSLGSYEQYF. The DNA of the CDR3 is TGTGCCAGCAGCTTAGGCTCCTACGAGCAGTACTTC.

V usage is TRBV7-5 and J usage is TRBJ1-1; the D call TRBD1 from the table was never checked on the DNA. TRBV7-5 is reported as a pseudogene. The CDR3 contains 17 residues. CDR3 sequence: CVRSSQNLQIMNTEAFF. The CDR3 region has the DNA TGTGTCAGAAGCTCACAAAATTTACAGATCATGAACACTGAAGCTTTCTTT.

In DNA, the CDR3 is TGTGCCAGTAGTTCGGGGGGGGCACACGAAGAGCAGTTCTTC. Protein sequence: CASSSGGAHEEQFF. The J gene is TRBJ2-1, the V gene TRBV19; 8 nucleotides match TRBD2. V shed 5 bases, J shed 10 bases, and the junction held 10 bases outside the gene matches. The germline gives CDR1 LNHDA, CDR2 SQIVND (reference sequence). This CDR3 is 14 amino acids long. Together with reference TRBV19 and TRBJ2-1, the CDR3 gives the full variable domain: DGGITQSPKYLFRKEGQNVTLSCEQNLNHDAMYWYRQDPGQGLRLIYYSQIVNDFQKGDIAEGYSVSREKKESFPLTVTSAQKNPTAFYLCASSSGGAHEEQFFGPGTRLTVL.

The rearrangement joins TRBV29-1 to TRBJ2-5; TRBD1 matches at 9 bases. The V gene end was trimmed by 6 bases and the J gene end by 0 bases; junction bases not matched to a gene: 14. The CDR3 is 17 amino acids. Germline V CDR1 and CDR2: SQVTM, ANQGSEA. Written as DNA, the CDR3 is TGCAGCGTCTCGAAATTTACCGGGACAGGGTACCAAGAGACCCAGTACTTC. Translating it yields CSVSKFTGTGYQETQYF.

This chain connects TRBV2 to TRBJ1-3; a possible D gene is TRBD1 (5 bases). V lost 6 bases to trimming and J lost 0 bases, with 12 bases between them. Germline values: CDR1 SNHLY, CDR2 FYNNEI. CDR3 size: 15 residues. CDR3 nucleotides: TGTGCCAGCAGCCGAGACAGTCCCTCTGGAAACACCATATATTTT. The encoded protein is CASSRDSPSGNTIYF.

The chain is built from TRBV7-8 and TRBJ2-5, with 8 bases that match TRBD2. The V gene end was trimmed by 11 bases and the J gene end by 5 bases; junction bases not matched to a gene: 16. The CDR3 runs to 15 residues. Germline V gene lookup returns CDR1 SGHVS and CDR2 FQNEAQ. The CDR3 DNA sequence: TGTGCCGTCACCGGGGGGGGTTATTCGTGGGAGACCCAGTACTTC. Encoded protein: CAVTGGGYSWETQYF. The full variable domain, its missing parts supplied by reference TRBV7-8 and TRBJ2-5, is GAGVSQSPRYKVAKRGQDVALRCDPISGHVSLFWYQQALGQGPEFLTYFQNEAQLDKSGLPSDRFFAERPEGSVSTLKIQRTQQEDSAVYLCAVTGGGYSWETQYFGPGTRLLVL.

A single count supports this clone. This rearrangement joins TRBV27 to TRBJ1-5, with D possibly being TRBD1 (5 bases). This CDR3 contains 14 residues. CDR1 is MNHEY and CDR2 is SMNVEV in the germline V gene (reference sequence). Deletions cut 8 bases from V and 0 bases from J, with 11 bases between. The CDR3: CASGQVYSNQPQHF. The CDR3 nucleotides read TGTGCCAGCGGACAAGTTTATAGCAATCAGCCCCAGCATTTT.

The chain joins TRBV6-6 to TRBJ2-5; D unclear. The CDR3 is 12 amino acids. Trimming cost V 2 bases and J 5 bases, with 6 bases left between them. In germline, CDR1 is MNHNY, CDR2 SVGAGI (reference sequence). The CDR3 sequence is CASSYPGETQYF. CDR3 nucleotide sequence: TGTGCCAGCAGTTACCCCGGGGAGACCCAGTACTTC.

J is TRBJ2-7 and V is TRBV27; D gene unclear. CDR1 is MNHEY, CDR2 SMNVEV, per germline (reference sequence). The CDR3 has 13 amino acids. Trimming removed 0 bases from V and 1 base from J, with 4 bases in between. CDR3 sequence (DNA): TGTGCCAGCAGTTTATCCCAATCCTACGAGCAGTACTTC. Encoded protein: CASSLSQSYEQYF.

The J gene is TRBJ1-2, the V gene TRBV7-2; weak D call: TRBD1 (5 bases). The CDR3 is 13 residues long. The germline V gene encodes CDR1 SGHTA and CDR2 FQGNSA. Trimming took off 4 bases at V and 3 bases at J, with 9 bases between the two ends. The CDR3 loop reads CASSWTTDYGYTF. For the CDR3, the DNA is TGTGCCAGCAGCTGGACAACTGACTATGGCTACACCTTC.

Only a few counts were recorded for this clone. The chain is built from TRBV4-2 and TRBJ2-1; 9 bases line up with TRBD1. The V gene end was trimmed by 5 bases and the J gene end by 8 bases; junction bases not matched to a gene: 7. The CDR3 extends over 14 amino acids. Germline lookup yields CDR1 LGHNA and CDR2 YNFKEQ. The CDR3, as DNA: TGTGCCAGCAGCGAGACGGGACAGGGAGATGAGCAGTTCTTC. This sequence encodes CASSETGQGDEQFF.

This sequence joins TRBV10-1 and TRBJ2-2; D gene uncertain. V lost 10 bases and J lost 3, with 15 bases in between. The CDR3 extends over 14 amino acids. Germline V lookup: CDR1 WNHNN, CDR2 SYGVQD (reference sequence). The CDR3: CAMIRFSDTGELFF. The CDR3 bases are TGCGCCATGATTCGGTTTTCGGACACCGGGGAGCTGTTTTTT.

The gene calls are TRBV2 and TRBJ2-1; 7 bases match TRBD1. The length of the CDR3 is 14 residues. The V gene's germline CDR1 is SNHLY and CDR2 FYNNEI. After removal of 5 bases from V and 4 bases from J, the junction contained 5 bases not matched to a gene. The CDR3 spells CASSKQGNYNEQFF. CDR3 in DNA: TGTGCCAGCAGTAAACAGGGGAATTACAATGAGCAGTTCTTC.

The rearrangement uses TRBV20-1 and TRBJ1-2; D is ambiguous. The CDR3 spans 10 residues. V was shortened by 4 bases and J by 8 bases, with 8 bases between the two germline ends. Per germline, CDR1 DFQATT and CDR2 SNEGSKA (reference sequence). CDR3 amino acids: CSATGRGYTF. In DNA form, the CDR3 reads TGCAGTGCTACAGGCAGGGGCTACACCTTC.

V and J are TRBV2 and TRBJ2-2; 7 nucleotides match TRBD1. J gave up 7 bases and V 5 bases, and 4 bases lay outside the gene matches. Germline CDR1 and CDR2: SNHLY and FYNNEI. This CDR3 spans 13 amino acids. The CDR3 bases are TGTGCCAGCAGTCCAACAGGGGTCGGGGAGCTGTTTTTT. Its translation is CASSPTGVGELFF.

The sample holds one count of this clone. The DNA of the CDR3 is TGTGCCAGCAGCGTAGAAGGCACGGCGGCAGGCTCCGTTGTCGGGCCATACAATGAGCAGTTCTTC. Protein product: CASSVEGTAAGSVVGPYNEQFF. The V call is TRBV9, the J call TRBJ2-1; D gene unclear. Trimming took off 0 bases at V and 4 bases at J, with 32 bases between the two ends. CDR1 and CDR2 from the germline V gene are SGDLS and YYNGEE. CDR3 length: 22 residues.

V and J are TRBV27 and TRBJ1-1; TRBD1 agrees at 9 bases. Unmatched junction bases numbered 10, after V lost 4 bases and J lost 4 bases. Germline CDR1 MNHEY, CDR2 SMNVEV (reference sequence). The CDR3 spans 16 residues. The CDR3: CASSWTGEWRGTEAFF. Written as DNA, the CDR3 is TGTGCCAGCAGTTGGACAGGGGAATGGAGAGGCACTGAAGCTTTCTTT.

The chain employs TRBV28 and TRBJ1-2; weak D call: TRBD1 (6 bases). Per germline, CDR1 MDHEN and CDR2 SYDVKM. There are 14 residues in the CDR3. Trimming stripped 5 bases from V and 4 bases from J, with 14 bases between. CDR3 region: CASSLRDTRYGYTF. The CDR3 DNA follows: TGTGCCAGCAGTCTCCGGGACACTCGCTATGGCTACACCTTC.

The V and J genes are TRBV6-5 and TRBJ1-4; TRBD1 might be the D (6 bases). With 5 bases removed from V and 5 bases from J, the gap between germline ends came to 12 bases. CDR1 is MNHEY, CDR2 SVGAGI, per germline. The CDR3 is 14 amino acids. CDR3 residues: CASSDQGLNEKLFF. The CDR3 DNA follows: TGTGCCAGCAGTGACCAGGGGCTGAATGAAAAACTGTTTTTT.

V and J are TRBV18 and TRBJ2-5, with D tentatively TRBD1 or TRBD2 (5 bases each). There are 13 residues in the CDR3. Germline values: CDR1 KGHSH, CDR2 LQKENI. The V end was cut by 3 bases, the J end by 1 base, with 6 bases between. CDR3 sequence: CASSPGTQETQYF. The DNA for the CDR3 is TGTGCCAGCTCACCCGGGACCCAAGAGACCCAGTACTTC.